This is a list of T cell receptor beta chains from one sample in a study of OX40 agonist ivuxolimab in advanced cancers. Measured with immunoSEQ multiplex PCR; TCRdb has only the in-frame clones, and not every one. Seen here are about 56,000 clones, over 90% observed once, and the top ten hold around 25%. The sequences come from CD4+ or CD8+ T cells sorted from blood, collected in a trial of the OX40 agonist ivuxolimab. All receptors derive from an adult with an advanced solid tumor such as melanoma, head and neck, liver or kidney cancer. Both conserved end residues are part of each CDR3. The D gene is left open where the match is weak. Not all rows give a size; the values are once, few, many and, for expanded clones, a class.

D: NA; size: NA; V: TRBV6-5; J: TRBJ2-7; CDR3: CASSQDASGEQYF; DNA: TGTGCCAGCAGTCAGGACGCCTCCGGTGAGCAGTACTTC
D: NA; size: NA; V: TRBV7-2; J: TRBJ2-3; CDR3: CASSSLAHTDTQYF; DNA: TGTGCCAGCAGCTCTCTTGCGCACACAGATACGCAGTATTTT
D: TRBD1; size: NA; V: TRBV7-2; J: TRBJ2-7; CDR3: CASSLGGTGYEQYF; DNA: TGTGCCAGCAGCTTAGGGGGGACAGGGTACGAGCAGTACTTC
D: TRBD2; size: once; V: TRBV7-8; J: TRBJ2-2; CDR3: CASSLELAGGPGELFF; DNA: TGTGCCAGCAGCTTAGAGCTAGCGGGAGGACCCGGGGAGCTGTTTTTT
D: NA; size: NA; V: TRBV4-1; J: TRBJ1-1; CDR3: CASSQTQAGAEAFF; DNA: TGCGCCAGCAGCCAAACCCAGGCAGGGGCTGAAGCTTTCTTT
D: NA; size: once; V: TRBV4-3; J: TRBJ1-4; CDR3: CASSQAAGPVNEKLFF; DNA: TGCGCCAGCAGCCAAGCCGCGGGACCGGTTAATGAAAAACTGTTTTTT
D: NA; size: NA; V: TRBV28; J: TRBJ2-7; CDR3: CASKVRDSRHEQYF; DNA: TGTGCCAGCAAGGTGCGGGACAGCCGTCACGAGCAGTACTTC
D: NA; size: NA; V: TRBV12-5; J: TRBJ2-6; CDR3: CASGFLEERSGANVLTF; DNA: TGTGCTAGTGGTTTTCTGGAAGAACGCTCTGGGGCCAACGTCCTGACTTTC
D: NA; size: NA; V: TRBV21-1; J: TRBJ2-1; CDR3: CASSRLDSSVYEQFF; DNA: TGTGCCAGCAGCAGGCTGGACTCCTCGGTATATGAGCAGTTCTTC
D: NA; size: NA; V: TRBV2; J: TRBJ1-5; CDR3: CASIQSGALHF; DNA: TGTGCCAGCATACAGTCGGGAGCCCTCCATTTT
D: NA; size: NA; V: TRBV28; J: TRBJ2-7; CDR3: CASSLRGKRSYEQYF; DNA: TGTGCCAGCAGTTTAAGAGGAAAGAGGTCTTACGAGCAGTACTTC
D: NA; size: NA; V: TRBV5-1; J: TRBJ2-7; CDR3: CASSFGDEQYF; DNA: TGCGCCAGCAGCTTTGGCGACGAGCAGTACTTC
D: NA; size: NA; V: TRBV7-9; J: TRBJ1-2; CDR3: CASSLPQGSYGYTF; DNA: TGTGCCAGCAGCTTACCTCAAGGGTCCTATGGCTACACCTTC
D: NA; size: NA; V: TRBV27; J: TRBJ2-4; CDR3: CASSGGKGSWAKNIQYF; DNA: TGTGCCAGCAGTGGAGGAAAGGGGAGTTGGGCCAAAAACATTCAGTACTTC
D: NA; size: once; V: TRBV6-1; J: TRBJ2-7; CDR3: CASRKIYEQYF; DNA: TGTGCCAGCAGGAAAATCTACGAGCAGTACTTC
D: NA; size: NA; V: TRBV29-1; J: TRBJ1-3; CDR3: CSVEEGAGGNTIYF; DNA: TGCAGCGTTGAAGAGGGGGCCGGAGGAAACACCATATATTTT
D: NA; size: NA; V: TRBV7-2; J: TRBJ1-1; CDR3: CASSVHTNTEAFF; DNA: TGTGCCAGCAGCGTTCACACGAACACTGAAGCTTTCTTT
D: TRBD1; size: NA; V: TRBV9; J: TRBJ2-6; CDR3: CASSARSGTGNSGANVLTF; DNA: TGTGCCAGCAGCGCGAGATCCGGGACAGGAAACTCTGGGGCCAACGTCCTGACTTTC
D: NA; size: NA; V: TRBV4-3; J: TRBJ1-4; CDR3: CASSQRSGATNEKLFF; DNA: TGCGCCAGCAGCCAACGGTCGGGGGCAACTAATGAAAAACTGTTTTTT
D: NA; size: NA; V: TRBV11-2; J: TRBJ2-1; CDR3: CASSTGDGFNEQFF; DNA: TGTGCCAGCAGCACGGGGGACGGGTTCAATGAGCAGTTCTTC
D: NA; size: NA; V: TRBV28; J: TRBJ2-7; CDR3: CASSPPSPYEQYF; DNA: TGTGCCAGCAGCCCGCCTAGCCCCTACGAGCAGTACTTC
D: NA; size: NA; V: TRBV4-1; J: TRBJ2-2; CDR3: CASSQEVAGELFF; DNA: TGCGCCAGCAGCCAAGAGGTGGCCGGGGAGCTGTTTTTT
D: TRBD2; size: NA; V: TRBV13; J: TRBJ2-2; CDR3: CASSSTSVSNTGELFF; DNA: TGTGCCAGCAGCTCGACTAGCGTGTCGAACACCGGGGAGCTGTTTTTT
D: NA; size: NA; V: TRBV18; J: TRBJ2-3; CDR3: CASSRYQSYTDTQYF; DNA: TGTGCCAGCTCACGCTACCAAAGTTATACGGATACGCAGTATTTT
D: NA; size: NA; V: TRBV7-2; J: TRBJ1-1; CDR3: CASTSSTEAFF; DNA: TGTGCCAGCACCTCGTCCACTGAAGCTTTCTTT
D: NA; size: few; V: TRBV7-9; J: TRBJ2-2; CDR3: CASSFPPARTRTGELFF; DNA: TGTGCCAGCAGCTTTCCCCCTGCCAGGACTCGCACCGGGGAGCTGTTTTTT
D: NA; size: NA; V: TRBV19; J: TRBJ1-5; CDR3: CASQVTGIQPQHF; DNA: TGTGCCAGTCAAGTTACAGGGATACAGCCCCAGCATTTT
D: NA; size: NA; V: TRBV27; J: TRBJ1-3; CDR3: CASSLSIGGGNTIYF; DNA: TGTGCCAGCAGTTTATCGATTGGGGGTGGAAACACCATATATTTT
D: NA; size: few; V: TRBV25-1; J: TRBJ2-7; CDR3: CASSDYEQYF; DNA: TGTGCCAGCAGTGACTACGAGCAGTACTTC
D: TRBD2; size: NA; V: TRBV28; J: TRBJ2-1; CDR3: CASSPWTSGSGYYNEQFF; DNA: TGTGCCAGCAGTCCCTGGACTAGCGGGAGTGGGTACTACAATGAGCAGTTCTTC
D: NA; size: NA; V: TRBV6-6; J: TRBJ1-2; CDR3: CASSSGQLLVGYTF; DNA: TGTGCCAGCAGTTCAGGACAGCTTTTGGTGGGCTACACCTTC
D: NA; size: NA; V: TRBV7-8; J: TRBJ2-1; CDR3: CASSLEERSYNEQFF; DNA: TGTGCCAGCAGCTTAGAGGAGCGGTCCTACAATGAGCAGTTCTTC
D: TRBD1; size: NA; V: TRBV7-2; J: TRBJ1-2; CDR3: CASSLANPQGGGGGYTF; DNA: TGTGCCAGCAGCTTAGCTAATCCCCAGGGGGGGGGAGGTGGCTACACCTTC
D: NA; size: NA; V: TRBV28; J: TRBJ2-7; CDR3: CASSRPGATSYEQYF; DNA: TGTGCCAGCAGTCGCCCTGGAGCTACGAGCTACGAGCAGTACTTC
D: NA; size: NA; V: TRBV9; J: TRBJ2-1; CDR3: CASSVEGDEQFF; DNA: TGTGCCAGCAGCGTAGAAGGGGATGAGCAGTTCTTC
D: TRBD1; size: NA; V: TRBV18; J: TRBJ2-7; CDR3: CASSPPPGQTYEQYF; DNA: TGTGCCAGCTCACCCCCACCGGGACAGACATACGAGCAGTACTTC
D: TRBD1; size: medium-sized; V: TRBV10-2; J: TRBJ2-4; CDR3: CASSETTGAFGIQYF; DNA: TGCGCCAGCAGTGAGACGACAGGGGCCTTCGGCATTCAGTACTTC
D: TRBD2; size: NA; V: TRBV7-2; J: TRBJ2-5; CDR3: CASSRLAGGEETQYF; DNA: TGTGCCAGCTCCCGACTAGCGGGGGGGGAAGAGACCCAGTACTTC
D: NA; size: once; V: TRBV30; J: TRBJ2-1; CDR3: CAWSEGGDYNEQFF; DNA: TGTGCCTGGAGTGAAGGGGGAGACTACAATGAGCAGTTCTTC
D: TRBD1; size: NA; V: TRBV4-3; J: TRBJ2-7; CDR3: CASSQVVRDSRYEQYF; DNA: TGCGCCAGCAGCCAAGTCGTCCGGGACAGTCGGTACGAGCAGTACTTC
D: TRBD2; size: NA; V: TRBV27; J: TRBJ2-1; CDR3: CASSARLAGAPIEEFF; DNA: TGTGCCAGCAGTGCGAGACTAGCGGGAGCCCCAATTGAAGAGTTCTTC
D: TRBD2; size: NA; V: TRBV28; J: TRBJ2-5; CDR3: CASSPNGLAGETQYF; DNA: TGTGCCAGCAGTCCTAATGGACTAGCGGGAGAGACCCAGTACTTC
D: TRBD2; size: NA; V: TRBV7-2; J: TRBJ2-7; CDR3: CASSFNRLAGSYEQYF; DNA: TGTGCCAGCAGCTTCAACCGACTAGCGGGCTCCTACGAGCAGTACTTC
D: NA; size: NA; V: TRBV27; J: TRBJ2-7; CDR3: CASSRLATTPEQYF; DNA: TGTGCCAGCAGCCGTCTAGCGACCACCCCCGAGCAGTACTTC
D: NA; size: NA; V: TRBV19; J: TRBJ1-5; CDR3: CASNGLGNQPQHF; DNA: TGTGCCAGTAACGGACTGGGAAATCAGCCCCAGCATTTT
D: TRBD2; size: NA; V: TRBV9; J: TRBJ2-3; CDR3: CASSVSLAGTTDTQYF; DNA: TGTGCCAGCAGCGTCTCACTAGCGGGAACCACAGATACGCAGTATTTT
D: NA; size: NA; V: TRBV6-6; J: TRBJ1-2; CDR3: CASSPGLWGYTF; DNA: TGTGCCAGCAGTCCCGGACTTTGGGGCTACACCTTC
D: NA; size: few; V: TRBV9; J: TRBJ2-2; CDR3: CASSPSGTGELFF; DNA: TGTGCCAGCAGCCCCTCGGGCACCGGGGAGCTGTTTTTT